Listed below are T cell receptor beta chains from one sample, sequenced in a study of regulatory T cells in long-lasting Graves disease. A single record per CDR3 protein comes from TCRdb applying MiXCR to the multiplex PCR reads. The sample carries 400,000 or so distinct CDR3 sequences, 23% recorded once. The source was peripheral blood mononuclear cells (PBMCs), collected when the disease was refractory, from a patient treated with antithyroid drugs. The source of these receptors is a female donor with Graves disease. Each CDR3 is given with its conserved first and last residue. Fields, in order: D gene, clone size, V gene, J gene, CDR3 protein, CDR3 DNA. A D gene is named only where the DNA matches it firmly. Expanded clones get a size class; other rows say once, few or many, or leave the size out.

.,.,TRBV13,TRBJ1-1,CASSFNRVSGAEAFF,TGTGCCAGCAGTTTTAACAGGGTGAGTGGCGCTGAAGCTTTCTTT
.,.,TRBV3-1,TRBJ2-3,CASSLRGEGAATDTQYF,TGTGCCAGCAGCCTTAGGGGGGAGGGAGCAGCCACAGATACGCAGTATTTT
.,few,TRBV19,TRBJ1-4,CASSIGPRDVNEKLFF,TGTGCCAGTAGTATTGGCCCCCGGGACGTCAATGAAAAACTGTTTTTT
.,few,TRBV20-1,TRBJ2-2,CSGGRETNTGELFF,TGCAGTGGGGGCAGGGAGACGAACACCGGGGAGCTGTTTTTT
.,.,TRBV20-1,TRBJ2-5,CSATRGDSQETQYF,TGCAGTGCTACCAGGGGTGACAGCCAAGAGACCCAGTACTTC
TRBD2,many,TRBV6-5,TRBJ2-7,CASSYGRERPEQYF,TGTGCCAGCAGTTACGGGCGGGAGCGTCCCGAGCAGTACTTC
.,few,TRBV7-3,TRBJ2-7,CASSLRWGSEQYF,TGTGCCAGCAGCTTAAGGTGGGGTAGCGAGCAGTACTTC
.,few,TRBV4-2,TRBJ2-7,CASSQDAGTYEQYF,TGTGCCAGCAGCCAAGATGCCGGGACCTACGAGCAGTACTTC
.,.,TRBV19,TRBJ2-7,CASSGTLVEYEQYF,TGTGCCAGTAGCGGGACCCTCGTAGAATACGAGCAGTACTTC
TRBD1,.,TRBV6-1,TRBJ2-7,CASRLRQGGPTYEQYF,TGTGCCAGCAGACTTCGACAGGGGGGCCCCACCTACGAGCAGTACTTC
.,many,TRBV2,TRBJ1-5,CASSGRNSNQPQHF,TGTGCCAGCAGCGGACGAAATAGCAATCAGCCCCAGCATTTT
.,.,TRBV18,TRBJ1-4,CASSPSTGQTNEKLFF,TGTGCCAGCTCACCATCCACGGGGCAAACTAATGAAAAACTGTTTTTT
.,few,TRBV5-6,TRBJ1-5,CASSRRSSYQPQHF,TGTGCCAGCAGCCGGAGATCTTCCTATCAGCCCCAGCATTTT
TRBD1,.,TRBV12-3/TRBV12-4,TRBJ2-2,CASRSTGAPRSTGELFF,TGTGCCAGCAGATCTACAGGGGCGCCCCGTAGCACCGGGGAGCTGTTTTTT
.,many,TRBV12-3/TRBV12-4,TRBJ1-2,CASSIQGGDYGYTF,TGTGCCAGCAGCATCCAGGGAGGTGACTATGGCTACACCTTC
.,many,TRBV2,TRBJ2-1,CASSDSYNEQFF,TGTGCCAGCAGTGACAGCTACAATGAGCAGTTCTTC
.,many,TRBV12-3/TRBV12-4,TRBJ2-5,CASSFWGQETQYF,TGTGCCAGCAGTTTTTGGGGCCAAGAGACCCAGTACTTC
TRBD1,.,TRBV19,TRBJ1-1,CATNRDRDTEAFF,TGTGCCACAAACCGGGACAGGGACACTGAAGCTTTCTTT
TRBD1,few,TRBV7-9,TRBJ1-1,CASSKQGPNTEAFF,TGTGCCAGCAGTAAACAGGGGCCGAACACTGAAGCTTTCTTT
TRBD2,many,TRBV7-8,TRBJ2-5,CASRPSGRASETQYF,TGTGCCAGCAGACCAAGCGGGAGGGCCTCAGAGACCCAGTACTTC
.,few,TRBV7-9,TRBJ2-7,CASSSPQSYEQYF,TGTGCCAGCAGCTCCCCCCAGTCCTACGAGCAGTACTTC
.,few,TRBV6-9,TRBJ2-5,CASSYSRITQETQYF,TGTGCCAGCAGTTACTCTAGGATAACCCAAGAGACCCAGTACTTC
TRBD1,few,TRBV15,TRBJ1-4,CATSEPGQGNEKLFF,TGTGCCACCAGCGAACCGGGACAGGGAAATGAAAAACTGTTTTTT
TRBD1,many,TRBV27,TRBJ1-1,CASSPTLQGRAFF,TGTGCCAGCAGCCCTACCCTACAGGGGAGAGCTTTCTTT
.,many,TRBV6-1,TRBJ1-1,CASSLTPLGRENTEAFF,TGTGCCAGCAGTCTGACTCCCCTGGGACGAGAGAACACTGAAGCTTTCTTT
TRBD1,many,TRBV2,TRBJ1-2,CAGQDRVLGGYTF,TGTGCCGGGCAAGACAGGGTCTTAGGAGGCTACACCTTC
TRBD1,many,TRBV29-1,TRBJ1-1,CSAKTGGNTEAFF,TGCAGCGCTAAGACAGGGGGCAACACTGAAGCTTTCTTT
TRBD2,.,TRBV28,TRBJ2-7,CASSSEILAGNPYEQYF,TGTGCCAGCAGTTCCGAAATACTAGCGGGAAACCCCTACGAGCAGTACTTC
.,few,TRBV9,TRBJ2-3,CASSQFWRGTDTQYF,TGTGCCAGCAGCCAATTCTGGAGGGGCACAGATACGCAGTATTTT